This T cell receptor (beta chain) was captured by sequencing in a study of blood T cell repertoires in COVID-19. The germline V gene encodes CDR1 SGHRS and CDR2 YFSETQ. The V gene end was trimmed by 2 bases and the J gene end by 4 bases; junction bases not matched to a gene: 5. The CDR3 is 15 residues long. TCRdb keeps only in-frame clones here, not all; method: immunoSEQ multiplex PCR. The table lists 90,000 to 130,000 clones, 85% to 90% of them singletons. The sequence derives from a woman aged 45-59 years with acute or convalescent COVID-19. The chain has TRBV5-1 and TRBJ2-1; 8 bases line up with TRBD1. The sample was peripheral blood. CDR3 amino acids: CASSLVQGVYNEQFF. CDR3 DNA sequence: TGCGCCAGCAGCTTAGTACAGGGGGTTTACAATGAGCAGTTCTTC.